The sequence of this T cell receptor beta chain was determined in a study of cytomegalovirus exposure and HLA in healthy donors. Study results and caveats: Through in vitro validation, three CMV-associated chains were shown to be specific for CMV antigens.

Comment on this clone: Its antigen is not identified.

After removal of 3 bases from V and 2 bases from J, the junction contained 5 bases not matched to a gene. Germline V CDR1 and CDR2: SGHTA, FQGNSA. CDR3 length: 15 amino acids. The PCR employed 60 Vbeta primers together with 13 Jbeta primers. Using immunoSEQ multiplex PCR, the repertoire was profiled, and TCRdb retains in-frame clones only, with some absent. Of some 170,000 clones listed, roughly 76% are singletons. The sample taken for sequencing was PBMCs. The TCR originated in a woman aged 18-29 years in good health and CMV-seropositive. The chain carries TRBV7-2 and TRBJ2-3; 7 positions agree with TRBD1. The CDR3 nucleotides are TGTGCCAGCAGCTTCCTGACAGGGTCCACAGATACGCAGTATTTT. As protein: CASSFLTGSTDTQYF.